A single sample gave rise to the 16 T cell receptor beta chains below, sequenced in a study of T cell responses to AZD1222 COVID-19 vaccine (TCRdb year 2021). Libraries were constructed by the immunoSEQ multiplex PCR assay. Not all clones reach the TCRdb copy of this immuneACCESS table, which keeps in-frame sequences only. Checked studies attribute under half of the gap to unresolved V genes and leave the rest unexplained. In this sample the table shows some 130,000 clones, 80% to 95% of which occur a single time. 0.85% to 1.3% of the sample is in the top ten clones. The time point label of this sample denotes: about 28 days (+/-7) after the second vaccine dose. The sequences come from peripheral blood, collected 28 days after the second AZD1222 dose. All receptors come from an adult who received the AZD1222 COVID-19 vaccine.

This chain uses TRBV28 with TRBJ1-1, with 9 nucleotides matching TRBD1. The length of the CDR3 is 16 residues. The germline gives CDR1 MDHEN, CDR2 SYDVKM. V shed 7 bases, J shed 5 bases, and the junction held 14 bases outside the gene matches. CDR3 sequence reads: CASTLFTGGGRTEAFF. The CDR3 nucleotides are TGTGCCAGCACACTTTTCACAGGGGGCGGTCGAACTGAAGCTTTCTTT. Supplemented by reference TRBV28 and TRBJ1-1, the full variable domain reads DVKVTQSSRYLVKRTGEKVFLECVQDMDHENMFWYRQDPGLGLRLIYFSYDVKMKEKGDIPEGYSVSREKKERFSLILESASTNQTSMYLCASTLFTGGGRTEAFFGQGTRLTVV.

This chain joins TRBV7-8 and TRBJ1-6; 9 nucleotides agree with TRBD1. Germline V gene data show CDR1 as SGHVS and CDR2 as FQNEAQ. The CDR3 contains 15 residues. The trim removed 1 base at V and 7 bases at J, leaving 2 bases unmatched. The CDR3 region is CASSLGDRVNSPLHF. The CDR3 DNA follows: TGTGCCAGCAGCTTAGGGGACAGGGTAAATTCACCCCTCCACTTT.

The rearrangement links TRBV27 to TRBJ1-3; D unresolved. The length of the CDR3 is 16 residues. V was pared by 4 bases and J by 2 bases, with 15 bases between. CDR1 and CDR2 from the germline V gene are MNHEY and SMNVEV (reference sequence). As DNA, the CDR3 is TGTGCCAGCAGTTCGGGAAGGTGGAATGCTGGAAACACCATATATTTT. Its protein is CASSSGRWNAGNTIYF.

The chain couples TRBV5-1 to TRBJ2-7; 10 bases fit TRBD1. The CDR3 loop spans 15 amino acids. V lost 4 bases to trimming and J lost 4 bases; unmatched junction nucleotides: 8. From germline, CDR1 is SGHRS and CDR2 YFSETQ. CDR3 in DNA: TGCGCCAGCAGCCCCCGACAGGGGGCGAAGTACGAGCAGTACTTC. Translation gives CASSPRQGAKYEQYF.

J is TRBJ2-5 and V is TRBV5-1; D uncertain. The germline V gene has CDR1 SGHRS and CDR2 YFSETQ. CDR3 length: 14 amino acids. Trimming took 0 bases from V and 1 from J, leaving 7 bases between them. The CDR3 reads CASSLDSRQETQYF. CDR3 DNA sequence: TGCGCCAGCAGCTTGGACAGCCGCCAAGAGACCCAGTACTTC.

V gene TRBV7-2 combines with J gene TRBJ1-1; no clear D. V lost 3 bases and J 2 bases, leaving 7 bases between the germline ends. Germline loops: CDR1 SGHTA, CDR2 FQGNSA. The CDR3 contains 13 residues. The CDR3 coding sequence is TGTGCCAGCAGCTTCACTGATAACACTGAAGCTTTCTTT. Amino acids: CASSFTDNTEAFF.

The chain employs TRBV19 and TRBJ1-1, with D possibly TRBD1 on 6 matching bases. Germline V CDR1 and CDR2: LNHDA, SQIVND (reference sequence). Trimming cost V 8 bases and J 3 bases, with 16 bases left between them. CDR3 length equals 14 residues. CDR3 loop: CASRRGPRDTEAFF. CDR3 sequence (DNA): TGTGCCAGTCGCCGGGGGCCAAGGGACACTGAAGCTTTCTTT.

V and J are TRBV7-9 and TRBJ1-2, with 7 bases aligning to TRBD1. This CDR3 spans 16 amino acids. From germline, CDR1 is SEHNR and CDR2 FQNEAQ (reference sequence). V lost 0 bases to trimming and J lost 8 bases; unmatched junction nucleotides: 12. CDR3 in amino acids: CASSLADTGAILGYTF. CDR3 DNA: TGTGCCAGCAGCTTAGCGGATACAGGGGCCATTTTAGGCTACACCTTC.

The CDR3 protein is CASSFGGAGASTDTQYF. CDR3 in DNA: TGTGCCAGCAGCTTCGGAGGGGCGGGGGCCAGCACAGATACGCAGTATTTT. The chain is built from TRBV11-2 and TRBJ2-3; TRBD2 might be the D (7 bases). This CDR3 is 17 amino acids long. Germline V CDR1 and CDR2: SGHAT, FQNNGV. The V and J ends lost 3 bases and 0 bases respectively, with 16 bases between them.

The chain uses TRBV5-1 and TRBJ1-2; 10 bases are a match to TRBD1. This CDR3 region has 14 residues. CDR1 SGHRS and CDR2 YFSETQ come from the germline V gene. V dropped 2 bases and J dropped 7; count of bases not matched to a gene: 5. The CDR3 loop is CASSFGDRGFGYTF. The CDR3 nucleotides read TGCGCCAGCAGCTTCGGGGACAGGGGTTTTGGCTACACCTTC.

The chain combines TRBV5-6 with TRBJ1-6; D gene unclear. CDR3 length equals 12 residues. Trimming pared 2 bases from V and 8 bases from J, leaving 5 bases between. The germline CDR1 and CDR2 sequences are SGHDT and YYEEEE. As DNA, the CDR3 is TGTGCCAGCAGCTTAAGGCATTCACCCCTCCACTTT. Its translation: CASSLRHSPLHF.

The chain uses TRBV7-8 and TRBJ2-1; D gene ambiguous. This CDR3 has 13 residues. Looked up from germline, CDR1 is SGHVS and CDR2 is FQNEAQ. The V and J ends lost 2 bases and 4 bases respectively, with 6 bases between them. The DNA for the CDR3 is TGTGCCAGCAGCTTATTCCGATACAATGAGCAGTTCTTC. Protein product: CASSLFRYNEQFF.

V and J are TRBV14 and TRBJ2-1; TRBD2 agrees at 11 bases. Germline V gene lookup returns CDR1 SGHDN and CDR2 FVKESK. The CDR3 consists of 20 residues. The ends lost 0 bases at V and 2 bases at J; junction bases unmatched: 12. CDR3 DNA sequence: TGTGCCAGCAGCCAAGATCTAAGGGGTAGCGGGAGGGGACCCTACAATGAGCAGTTCTTC. Protein sequence: CASSQDLRGSGRGPYNEQFF.

The chain recombines TRBV23-1 with TRBJ2-5; the D call may be TRBD1 or TRBD2 (5 bases each). TRBV23-1 is an open reading frame whose function is uncertain. The CDR3 runs 15 residues. V shed 9 bases and J shed 9 bases, with 26 bases lying between them. The CDR3 sequence: CARHTEGPRLRAQYF. Here the CDR3 DNA reads TGCGCCAGACATACAGAGGGGCCGCGGCTTAGGGCCCAGTACTTC.

The chain couples TRBV4-2 to TRBJ2-5, with a weak D call TRBD1 (5 bases). Trimming shortened V by 1 base and J by 4 bases, and 10 bases separated the two germline ends. This CDR3 spans 14 amino acids. Germline-derived CDR1 and CDR2 are LGHNA and YNFKEQ. CDR3 nucleotide sequence: TGTGCCAGCAGCCAAGGGGGCAGGGTAGAGACCCAGTACTTC. Protein: CASSQGGRVETQYF.

J is TRBJ2-5 and V is TRBV11-1; 10 bases align to TRBD2. This CDR3 spans 16 amino acids. CDR1 and CDR2 from the germline V gene are SGHAT and FQDESV (reference sequence). Trimming at V came to 5 bases and at J to 5 bases, leaving 11 bases not matched to a gene. CDR3 amino acids: CASSRGTSGEVETQYF. In nucleotides, the CDR3 is TGTGCCAGCAGCCGCGGTACTAGCGGGGAAGTGGAGACCCAGTACTTC.